This T cell receptor (beta chain) is drawn from a study of blood T cell repertoires in COVID-19. Germline V gives CDR1 SGHTA, CDR2 FQGNSA. J lost 3 bases, V lost 5 bases, and 9 bases had no gene match. This CDR3 contains 16 residues. This clone was observed a single time. Libraries were prepared by immunoSEQ multiplex PCR; TCRdb keeps only in-frame clonotypes and omits some of them. The sample comprises a few hundred thousand clones, roughly 84% of which are singletons, and 1% rests with the top ten. Source material: peripheral blood. The chain is built from TRBV7-2 and TRBJ2-2, with TRBD1 matching over 7 bases. The receptor comes from a man aged 50 to 60 with active or convalescent COVID-19. CDR3: CASSRTGQPYTGELFF. The CDR3 region has the DNA TGTGCCAGCAGCCGGACGGGACAGCCTTACACCGGGGAGCTGTTTTTT. The whole variable domain, filled in from reference TRBV7-2 and TRBJ2-2, reads GAGVSQSPSNKVTEKGKDVELRCDPISGHTALYWYRQSLGQGLEFLIYFQGNSAPDKSGLPSDRFSAERTGGSVSTLTIQRTQQEDSAVYLCASSRTGQPYTGELFFGEGSRLTVL.